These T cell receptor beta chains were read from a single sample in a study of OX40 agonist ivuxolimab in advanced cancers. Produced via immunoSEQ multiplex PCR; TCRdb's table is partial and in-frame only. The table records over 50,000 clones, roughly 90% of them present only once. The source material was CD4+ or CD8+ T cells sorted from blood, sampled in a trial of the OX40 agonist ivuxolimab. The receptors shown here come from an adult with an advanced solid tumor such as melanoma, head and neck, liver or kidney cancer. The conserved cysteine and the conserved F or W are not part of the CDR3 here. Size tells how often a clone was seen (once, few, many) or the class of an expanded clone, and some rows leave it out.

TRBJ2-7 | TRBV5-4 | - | ASNPGGGYEQY
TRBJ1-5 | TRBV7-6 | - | ASSLPGQVNQPQH
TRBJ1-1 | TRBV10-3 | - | AISPRGVNTEAF
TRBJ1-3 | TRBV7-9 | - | ASSPTGPHQGNTIY
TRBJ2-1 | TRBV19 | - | ASSIQMGLAGDEQF
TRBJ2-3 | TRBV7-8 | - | ASSLVHGSITDTQY
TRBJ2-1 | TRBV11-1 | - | ASSSTARGGEQF
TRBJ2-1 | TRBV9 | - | ASSVDGTSGNNEQF
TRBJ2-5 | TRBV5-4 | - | ASSLASGRIGETQY
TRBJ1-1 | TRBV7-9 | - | ASSSGGFTEAF
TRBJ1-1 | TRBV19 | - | ASSRTGWGDTEAF
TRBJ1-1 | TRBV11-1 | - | ASKRLNTEAF
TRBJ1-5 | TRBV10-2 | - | ASFGPQH
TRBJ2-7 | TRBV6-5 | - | ASSPRQGPYEQY
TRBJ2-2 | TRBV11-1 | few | ASSFEDGELF
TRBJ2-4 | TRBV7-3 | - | ASSQPSGSGGAKNIQY
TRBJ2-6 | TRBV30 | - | AWGNGGAGANVLT
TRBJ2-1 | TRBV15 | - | ATSRDPDSYNEQF
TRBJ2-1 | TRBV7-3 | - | ASSLWEGHNEQF
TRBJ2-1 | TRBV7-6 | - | ASSLAQGLSASSYNEQF
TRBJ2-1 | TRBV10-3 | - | AIRPGTGIDEQF
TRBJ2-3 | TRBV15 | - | ATSRVPGQGDTQY
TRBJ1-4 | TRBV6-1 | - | ASSIGEKLF
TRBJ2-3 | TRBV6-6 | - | ASSYSPGGDTQY
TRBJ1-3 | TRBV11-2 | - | ASSSLMSSGNTIY
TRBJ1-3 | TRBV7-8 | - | ASSRDRSSGNTIY
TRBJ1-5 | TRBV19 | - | ASSIGSTHQPQH
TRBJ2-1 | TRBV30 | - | AWSQTYTEQF
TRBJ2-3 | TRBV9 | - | ASSVGLADLTDTQY
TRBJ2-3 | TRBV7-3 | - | ASSYLPAGGEADTQY
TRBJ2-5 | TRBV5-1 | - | ASTQGTGGEINQY
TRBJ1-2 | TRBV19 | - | ASSRRGRGYT
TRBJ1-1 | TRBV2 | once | ASSEEGVGEAF
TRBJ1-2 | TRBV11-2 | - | ASSYDRPTNYGYT
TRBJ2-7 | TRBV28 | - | ASSLSGNGNYEQY
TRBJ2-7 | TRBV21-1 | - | ASSRHRGWYEQY
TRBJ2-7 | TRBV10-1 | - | ASSDGTPLAEQY
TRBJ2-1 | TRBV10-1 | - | ASSTSDQANEQF
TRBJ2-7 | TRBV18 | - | ASSTEGGSSYEQY
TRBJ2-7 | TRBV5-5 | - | ASSPGTGAYEQY
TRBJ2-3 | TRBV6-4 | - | ASKASAASDTQY
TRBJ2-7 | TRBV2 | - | ASSPLYEQY
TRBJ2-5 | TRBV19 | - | ASSGDRGEETQY